The 25 T cell receptor beta chains in this list originate from one sample, sequenced in a study of T cells after posttransplantation cyclophosphamide. The repertoire was sequenced with immunoSEQ multiplex PCR; TCRdb's copy has only in-frame clones and lacks some. The sample holds about 24,000 clones, roughly 83% seen once. The sample was PBMCs. The source is a woman aged 55 to 70 with a blood cancer, CMV-positive, and with a related stem cell donor.

The V call is TRBV11-1, the J call TRBJ2-7, with a weak D call TRBD2 (5 bases). The V end was cut by 0 bases, the J end by 0 bases, with 9 bases between. Germline V gene lookup returns CDR1 SGHAT and CDR2 FQDESV (reference sequence). The CDR3 loop spans 15 amino acids. The CDR3 region is CASSLAYTSSYEQYF. In DNA, the CDR3 is TGTGCCAGCAGCTTAGCGTACACTAGCTCCTACGAGCAGTACTTC. The variable domain in full, completed from reference TRBV11-1 and TRBJ2-7, reads EAEVAQSPRYKITEKSQAVAFWCDPISGHATLYWYRQILGQGPELLVQFQDESVVDDSQLPKDRFSAERLKGVDSTLKIQPAELGDSAMYLCASSLAYTSSYEQYFGPGTRLTVT.

This chain links TRBV29-1 with TRBJ2-3; 9 bases map to TRBD2. The germline gives CDR1 SQVTM, CDR2 ANQGSEA. J was trimmed by 1 base and V by 8 bases; bases with no gene match: 7. There are 14 residues in the CDR3. The CDR3, as DNA: TGCAGCATCGAGACTAGCGGAGGCACAGATACGCAGTATTTT. Protein product: CSIETSGGTDTQYF.

This sequence joins TRBV15 and TRBJ2-4; 11 bases line up with TRBD1. Germline CDR1 and CDR2: LNHNV and YYDKDF (reference sequence). After removal of 1 base from V and 0 bases from J, the junction contained 5 bases not matched to a gene. CDR3 size: 18 residues. This CDR3 reads CATSRGTGGYLAKNIQYF. As DNA, the CDR3 is TGTGCCACCAGCAGAGGGACAGGGGGCTACCTAGCCAAAAACATTCAGTACTTC.

This sequence joins TRBV7-9 and TRBJ2-1; 9 nucleotides line up with TRBD1. The CDR3 sequence is 18 residues long. V was pared by 5 bases and J by 5 bases, with 16 bases of the junction left unmatched. Per germline, CDR1 SEHNR and CDR2 FQNEAQ (reference sequence). The CDR3 DNA reads TGTGCCAGCAGCGTTTCACCCGGGACAGGGTTCTTGGACAATGAGCAGTTCTTC. This gives the protein CASSVSPGTGFLDNEQFF.

This chain uses TRBV6-5 with TRBJ1-2; 7 bases align to TRBD1. J lost 8 bases, V lost 0 bases, and 12 bases had no gene match. This CDR3 region has 16 residues. Germline V CDR1 and CDR2: MNHEY, SVGAGI. As DNA, the CDR3 is TGTGCCAGCAGTTACTCGACTAGGACAGGCCAGTCCGGCTACACCTTC. Amino acid sequence: CASSYSTRTGQSGYTF.

The V and J genes are TRBV14 and TRBJ1-1, with D unresolved. V was pared by 4 bases and J by 6 bases, with 18 bases between. In germline, CDR1 is SGHDN, CDR2 FVKESK. The CDR3 length is 15 residues. Written as DNA, the CDR3 is TGTGCCAGCAGCCCGTTGGACCGGCTAGCCGCTGAAGCTTTCTTT. It codes for CASSPLDRLAAEAFF.

V gene TRBV29-1 combines with J gene TRBJ2-1, with 8 bases fitting TRBD2. The CDR3 loop spans 13 amino acids. Unmatched junction bases numbered 10, after V lost 7 bases and J lost 8 bases. CDR1 SQVTM and CDR2 ANQGSEA come from the germline V gene. CDR3 region: CSASSGIGYEQFF. For the CDR3, the DNA is TGCAGCGCAAGTAGCGGGATCGGGTATGAGCAGTTCTTC.

This clone was counted between two and nine times. V and J are TRBV19 and TRBJ1-2, with 12 nucleotides matching TRBD1. CDR1 LNHDA and CDR2 SQIVND come from the germline V gene (reference sequence). This CDR3 spans 19 amino acids. Unmatched junction bases numbered 12, after V lost 4 bases and J lost 0 bases. CDR3 in DNA: TGTGCCAGTAGTACTACCCCCGGGACAGGGGGCTCAGCTAACTATGGCTACACCTTC. This sequence encodes CASSTTPGTGGSANYGYTF.

DNA of the CDR3: TGTGCCAGCTCATTCGCGGACTACGAGCAGTACTTC. This sequence encodes CASSFADYEQYF. The chain has TRBV18 and TRBJ2-7; no definite D call. Germline CDR1 KGHSH, CDR2 LQKENI. There are 12 residues in the CDR3. Trimming stripped 5 bases from V and 3 bases from J, with 8 bases between.

The chain carries TRBV14 and TRBJ2-5, with 9 bases aligning to TRBD1. The CDR3 is 14 residues long. Germline-derived CDR1 and CDR2 are SGHDN and FVKESK. V lost 5 bases to trimming and J lost 4 bases; unmatched junction nucleotides: 5. The CDR3 DNA reads as TGTGCCAGCAGCTTAACAGGGGGCATAGAGACCCAGTACTTC. Translated: CASSLTGGIETQYF.

The V gene is TRBV6-4, the J gene TRBJ2-1; 12 bases line up with TRBD2. There are 16 residues in the CDR3. Germline trimming cut 4 bases from V and 2 bases from J; bases unmatched to any gene: 3. Per the germline V gene, CDR1 is MRHNA and CDR2 is SNTAGT. The CDR3 DNA is TGTGCCAGCAGTGCTGGACTAGCGGGACCCTACAATGAGCAGTTCTTC. This sequence encodes CASSAGLAGPYNEQFF.

The rearrangement links TRBV10-1 to TRBJ2-1, with 11 bases fitting TRBD2. This CDR3 has 15 residues. CDR1 is WNHNN and CDR2 is SYGVQD in the germline V gene (reference sequence). V gave up 3 bases and J gave up 13 bases; unmatched junction bases: 11. In DNA form, the CDR3 reads TGCGCCAGCAGTGAAAAGGGGACTAGCGGACTATTACAGTTCTTC. Protein: CASSEKGTSGLLQFF.

This chain joins TRBV5-1 and TRBJ2-2, with TRBD2 identical over 10 bases. Trimming removed 2 bases from V and 5 bases from J; junction bases left unmatched: 6. The CDR3 is 16 amino acids. From germline, CDR1 is SGHRS and CDR2 YFSETQ. The CDR3 reads CASSFLAGAETGELFF. The CDR3 region has the DNA TGCGCCAGCAGCTTTCTAGCGGGAGCGGAGACCGGGGAGCTGTTTTTT.

The chain is built from TRBV6-1 and TRBJ2-1; 8 positions agree with TRBD1. Germline lookup yields CDR1 MNHNS and CDR2 SASEGT. Germline trimming cut 1 base from V and 10 bases from J; bases unmatched to any gene: 6. This CDR3 spans 14 amino acids. CDR3 sequence (DNA): TGTGCCAGCAGTGAAGTCTCACAGGGGGTAGAGCAGTTCTTC. It translates to CASSEVSQGVEQFF.

The J gene is TRBJ2-1, the V gene TRBV6-1, with 9 bases that match TRBD1. CDR3 size: 16 residues. CDR1 and CDR2 (germline): MNHNS, SASEGT. J gave up 8 bases and V 4 bases, and 12 bases lay outside the gene matches. CDR3 residues: CASSATKDRGYDEQFF. CDR3 DNA: TGTGCCAGCAGTGCTACTAAAGACAGGGGGTATGATGAGCAGTTCTTC.

This chain uses TRBV2 with TRBJ1-5; the match to TRBD1 covers 10 bases. The CDR3 length is 14 residues. J lost 4 bases, V lost 11 bases, and 8 bases had no gene match. From germline, CDR1 is SNHLY and CDR2 FYNNEI. The CDR3 DNA sequence: TGTGCCTGCGGGTTGGGACAGGGGAATCAGCCCCAGCATTTT. Translating it yields CACGLGQGNQPQHF.

The CDR3 reads CAWSAARTGWSNQPQHF. Written as DNA, the CDR3 is TGTGCCTGGAGTGCCGCTCGGACAGGGTGGAGCAATCAGCCCCAGCATTTT. The rearrangement joins TRBV30 to TRBJ1-5; TRBD1 matches at 8 bases. The germline V gene encodes CDR1 GTSNPN and CDR2 SVGIG (reference sequence). The CDR3 contains 17 residues. V shed 1 base, J shed 1 base, and the junction held 9 bases outside the gene matches.

The V and J genes are TRBV10-1 and TRBJ1-2; D call uncertain. This CDR3 has 13 amino acids. Germline loops: CDR1 WNHNN, CDR2 SYGVQD (reference sequence). V dropped 5 bases and J dropped 4 bases, with 11 bases sitting between them. The CDR3 spells CASSPGESYGYTF. The CDR3 DNA follows: TGCGCCAGCAGTCCTGGGGAGAGCTATGGCTACACCTTC.

This sequence joins TRBV5-6 and TRBJ2-1; 10 bases agree with TRBD2. With V trimmed by 1 base and J by 9 bases, 10 bases remained unmatched. This CDR3 comprises 16 residues. Germline CDR1 reads SGHDT; CDR2 reads YYEEEE. DNA for the CDR3: TGTGCCAGCAGCTTGTATCAGCGGGAGGGAACGGTTGAGCAGTTCTTC. It specifies CASSLYQREGTVEQFF.

This clone was recorded only once. The V gene is TRBV4-1, the J gene TRBJ2-7; 10 positions agree with TRBD1. Germline loops: CDR1 MGHRA, CDR2 YSYEKL. This CDR3 comprises 14 residues. Trimming cost V 5 bases and J 3 bases; bases outside gene matches: 4. This chain's CDR3 is CASSFRDRGYEQYF. The CDR3 coding sequence is TGCGCCAGCAGCTTCCGGGACAGGGGCTACGAGCAGTACTTC.

This clone was recorded only once. The chain has TRBV5-1 and TRBJ2-5; perhaps TRBD2 as D (6 bases). V was shortened by 2 bases and J by 3 bases, with 8 bases between the two germline ends. The CDR3 loop spans 13 amino acids. CDR1 and CDR2 from the germline V gene are SGHRS and YFSETQ. CDR3 region: CASSLGGKETQYF. Written as DNA, the CDR3 is TGCGCCAGCAGCTTAGGAGGGAAAGAGACCCAGTACTTC. Filled out from reference TRBV5-1 and TRBJ2-5, the complete variable domain reads KAGVTQTPRYLIKTRGQQVTLSCSPISGHRSVSWYQQTPGQGLQFLFEYFSETQRNKGNFPGRFSGRQFSNSRSEMNVSTLELGDSALYLCASSLGGKETQYFGPGTRLLVL.

The CDR3 loop reads CASSYSAGSSYEQYF. The CDR3 DNA reads TGTGCCAGCAGTTACTCGGCGGGAAGCTCCTACGAGCAGTACTTC. The gene calls are TRBV6-5 and TRBJ2-7; D possibly corresponds to TRBD2 (6 bases). The V and J ends lost 0 bases and 0 bases respectively, with 9 bases between them. This CDR3 has 15 amino acids. Germline V lookup: CDR1 MNHEY, CDR2 SVGAGI.

This chain uses TRBV6-5 with TRBJ2-2; no clear D. V was pared by 2 bases and J by 1 base, with 8 bases between. The germline gives CDR1 MNHEY, CDR2 SVGAGI. CDR3 length equals 15 residues. CDR3: CASSYEYWNTGELFF. The CDR3 coding sequence is TGTGCCAGCAGTTACGAGTATTGGAACACCGGGGAGCTGTTTTTT.

The chain links TRBV7-9 to TRBJ1-1; 7 bases match TRBD1. Germline-derived CDR1 and CDR2 are SEHNR and FQNEAQ (reference sequence). J lost 4 bases, V lost 3 bases, and 5 bases had no gene match. This CDR3 has 14 residues. CDR3 amino acids: CASSFDRVSTEAFF. Written as DNA, the CDR3 is TGTGCCAGCAGCTTTGACAGGGTAAGCACTGAAGCTTTCTTT.

This clone occurred once. The chain carries TRBV10-2 and TRBJ2-2; D unclear. The CDR3 sequence is 13 residues long. Germline V gene data show CDR1 as WSHSY and CDR2 as SAAADI. V gave up 7 bases and J gave up 3 bases, with 9 bases separating them. This CDR3 is CASTPQYTGELFF. CDR3 coding DNA: TGCGCCAGCACACCACAGTACACCGGGGAGCTGTTTTTT.